The T cell receptor beta chain described here comes from a study of blood T cell repertoires in COVID-19. V lost 9 bases to trimming and J lost 4 bases; unmatched junction nucleotides: 7. Germline CDR1 reads MNHEY; CDR2 reads SMNVEV (reference sequence). The CDR3 consists of 13 residues. Repertoires were generated with immunoSEQ multiplex PCR, while TCRdb's copy carries only in-frame clones and drops some. Among 55,000 to 65,000 clones listed, more than 85% were seen once. The table lists this clone with a count of one. Source material: peripheral blood. The sequence derives from a man aged 55 to 70 with acute or convalescent COVID-19. The J gene is TRBJ2-7, the V gene TRBV27, with 9 bases identical to TRBD2. The CDR3 sequence: CASSMREGYEQYF. CDR3 DNA: TGTGCCAGTTCCATGCGGGAGGGGTACGAGCAGTACTTC.